This record concerns one TCR beta chain sequence. The antigen is unknown. This entry comes from a study of response to subunit inactivated influenza vaccine. Germline V lookup: CDR1 KGHSH, CDR2 LQKENI. The CDR3 contains 14 residues. V was pared by 4 bases and J by 1 base, with 3 bases of the junction left unmatched. Study-wide findings and caveats: Only a handful of new T cells, the authors suggested, are recruited with each seasonal influenza vaccination.

TCRdb recomputed calls from the RT-PCR reads with MiXCR, one row per CDR3 protein. The sample lists 500,000 to 650,000 distinct CDR3 sequences; around 8% were seen once. This rearrangement joins TRBV18 to TRBJ1-1; 7 nucleotides align to TRBD1. The clonotype originates from a man between 50 and 69 years old who received an inactivated influenza vaccine. The sequenced sample was PBMCs from blood, obtained around 2 years after vaccination. The CDR3 spells CASSQDRKNTEAFF. CDR3 bases: TGTGCCAGCTCACAGGACAGGAAGAACACTGAAGCTTTCTTT.